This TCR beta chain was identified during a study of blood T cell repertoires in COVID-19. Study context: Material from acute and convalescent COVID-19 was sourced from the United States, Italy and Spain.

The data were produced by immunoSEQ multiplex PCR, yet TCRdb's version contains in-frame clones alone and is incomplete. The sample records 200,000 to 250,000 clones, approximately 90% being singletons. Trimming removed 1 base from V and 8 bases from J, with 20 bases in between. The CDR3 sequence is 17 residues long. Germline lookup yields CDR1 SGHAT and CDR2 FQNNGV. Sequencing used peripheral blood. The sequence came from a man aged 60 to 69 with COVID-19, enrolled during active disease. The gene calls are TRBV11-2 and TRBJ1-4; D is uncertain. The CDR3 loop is CASSLAFPLTTGEKLFF. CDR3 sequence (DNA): TGTGCCAGCAGCTTAGCGTTCCCGTTAACAACCGGGGAAAAACTGTTTTTT.